A single sample is the source of the 9 T cell receptor beta chains below, sequenced in a study of beta chain features in type 1 diabetes. As every portion of the isolated RNA was reverse transcribed, the sequencing read expressed TCRB transcripts. Data came from immunoSEQ multiplex PCR; TCRdb stores just in-frame clones and leaves some out. The sample has hundreds of thousands of clones; over 12% are singletons. Study-level points and caveats: Shorter TCRB CDR3s, moderately but significantly so, were found in Type 1 diabetes patients in all four CD4+ subsets.

Their recognized antigens are unknown. Sequencing was performed on naive CD4+ T cells from blood. The receptors here all came from a man between 18 and 29 years old with type 1 diabetes.

This clone was detected only a few times. V is TRBV4-3 and J is TRBJ2-7; 9 bases are a match to TRBD2. Unmatched junction bases numbered 2, after V lost 1 base and J lost 1 base. The CDR3 covers 15 residues. Germline V gene data show CDR1 as LGHNA and CDR2 as YSLEER. The CDR3 coding sequence is TGCGCCAGCAGCCAAGGGACTAGCGAGTCCTACGAGCAGTACTTC. It specifies CASSQGTSESYEQYF.

The J gene is TRBJ2-5, the V gene TRBV27, with D unresolved. Trimming shortened V by 2 bases and J by 3 bases, and 7 bases separated the two germline ends. In germline, CDR1 is MNHEY, CDR2 SMNVEV (reference sequence). The CDR3 has 13 amino acids. CDR3 DNA sequence: TGTGCCAGCAGTTTAAGATCGGAAGAGACCCAGTACTTC. Translated: CASSLRSEETQYF.

This clone was observed a handful of times. This chain links TRBV18 with TRBJ2-5, with a weak D call TRBD1 (5 bases). The V end lost 3 bases, the J end lost 4 bases, and 9 bases lay between the germline ends. The CDR3 extends over 13 amino acids. Looked up from germline, CDR1 is KGHSH and CDR2 is LQKENI. The DNA for the CDR3 is TGTGCCAGCTCACCGGACATGGGAGAGACCCAGTACTTC. It codes for CASSPDMGETQYF.

The chain combines TRBV25-1 with TRBJ2-7; 9 positions agree with TRBD1. This CDR3 has 15 amino acids. The V segment lost 5 bases and the J segment 2 bases; nucleotides outside the gene matches: 7. Germline V lookup: CDR1 MGHDK, CDR2 SYGVNS. The CDR3 reads CASSFHRTGAYEQYF. In nucleotides, the CDR3 is TGTGCCAGCAGTTTTCACAGGACAGGGGCCTACGAGCAGTACTTC.

This clone came up a few times. J is TRBJ2-1 and V is TRBV7-9; D unresolved. Trimming took off 6 bases at V and 3 bases at J, with 15 bases between the two ends. This CDR3 contains 15 residues. Germline V CDR1 and CDR2: SEHNR, FQNEAQ (reference sequence). CDR3 in DNA: TGTGCCAGCAGTCCGTTAGGCCAGGACTACAATGAGCAGTTCTTC. It specifies CASSPLGQDYNEQFF.

CDR3 bases: TGTGCCTGGAGGGGCAACAACGAGCAGTACTTC. Residues: CAWRGNNEQYF. This chain joins TRBV30 and TRBJ2-7; D ambiguous. Trimming cost V 3 bases and J 5 bases, with 8 bases left between them. This CDR3 region has 11 residues. Germline V CDR1 and CDR2: GTSNPN, SVGIG (reference sequence).

This clone was observed a handful of times. The chain combines TRBV2 with TRBJ2-5, with 14 nucleotides matching TRBD2. In germline, CDR1 is SNHLY, CDR2 FYNNEI. CDR3 size: 17 residues. The V gene end was trimmed by 2 bases and the J gene end by 2 bases; junction bases not matched to a gene: 4. The CDR3: CASSEFGLAGGQETQYF. In DNA form, the CDR3 reads TGTGCCAGCAGTGAATTCGGACTAGCGGGGGGTCAAGAGACCCAGTACTTC.

V is TRBV11-2 and J is TRBJ2-1; no clear D gene. The V end lost 0 bases, the J end lost 10 bases, and 16 bases lay between the germline ends. CDR3 length: 15 amino acids. Looked up from germline, CDR1 is SGHAT and CDR2 is FQNNGV. CDR3 bases: TGTGCCAGCAGCTTAGACCCCACAGATATTTACGAGCAGTTCTTC. This translates into CASSLDPTDIYEQFF.

This chain uses TRBV9 with TRBJ2-3; the D gene is possibly TRBD2 (6 bases). The germline CDR1 and CDR2 sequences are SGDLS and YYNGEE. The length of the CDR3 is 16 residues. The germline V and J ends were trimmed by 1 base and 0 bases, with 12 bases remaining between them. CDR3 residues: CASSVHGGTSTDTQYF. CDR3 DNA sequence: TGTGCCAGCAGCGTACACGGCGGGACTAGCACAGATACGCAGTATTTT.